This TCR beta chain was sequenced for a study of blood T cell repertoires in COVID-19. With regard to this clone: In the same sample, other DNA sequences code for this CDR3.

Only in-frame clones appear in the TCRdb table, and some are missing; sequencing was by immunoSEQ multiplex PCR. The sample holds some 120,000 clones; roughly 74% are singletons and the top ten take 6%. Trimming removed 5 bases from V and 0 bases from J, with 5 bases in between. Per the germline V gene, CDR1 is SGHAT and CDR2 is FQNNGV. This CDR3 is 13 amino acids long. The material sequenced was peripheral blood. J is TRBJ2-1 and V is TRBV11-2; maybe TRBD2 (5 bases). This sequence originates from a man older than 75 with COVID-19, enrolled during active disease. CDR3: CASSRDSYNEQFF. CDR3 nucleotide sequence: TGTGCCAGCAGCCGGGACTCCTACAATGAGCAGTTCTTC.